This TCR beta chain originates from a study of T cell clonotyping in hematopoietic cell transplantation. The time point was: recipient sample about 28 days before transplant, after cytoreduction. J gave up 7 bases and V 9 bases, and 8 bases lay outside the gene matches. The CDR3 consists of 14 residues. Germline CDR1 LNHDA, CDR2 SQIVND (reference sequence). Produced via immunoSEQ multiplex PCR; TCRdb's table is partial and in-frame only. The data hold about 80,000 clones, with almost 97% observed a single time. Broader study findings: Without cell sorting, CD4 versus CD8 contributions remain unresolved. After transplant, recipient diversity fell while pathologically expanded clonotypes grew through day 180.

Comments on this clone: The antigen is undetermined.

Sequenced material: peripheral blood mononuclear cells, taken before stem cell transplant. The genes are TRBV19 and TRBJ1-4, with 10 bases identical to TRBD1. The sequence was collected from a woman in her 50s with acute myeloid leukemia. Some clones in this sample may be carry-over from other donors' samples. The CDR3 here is CASGTGDGGEKLFF. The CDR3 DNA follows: TGTGCCAGCGGGACAGGGGACGGGGGTGAAAAACTGTTTTTT. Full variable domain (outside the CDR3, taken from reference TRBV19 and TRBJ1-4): DGGITQSPKYLFRKEGQNVTLSCEQNLNHDAMYWYRQDPGQGLRLIYYSQIVNDFQKGDIAEGYSVSREKKESFPLTVTSAQKNPTAFYLCASGTGDGGEKLFFGSGTQLSVL.